Included here is one T cell receptor (beta chain) sequence, with context. As yet, its antigen is unknown. This sample was taken from a study of T-cell memory formation after mild COVID-19. Findings of the study overall: Day 15 to 85 contractors were CD4/CD8 balanced; later expanders leaned CD4+.

The germline CDR1 and CDR2 sequences are SEHNR and FQNEAQ (reference sequence). The CDR3 has 14 residues. Trimming cost V 7 bases and J 5 bases; bases outside gene matches: 6. TCRdb reprocessed the 5' RACE reads with MiXCR, giving one entry per CDR3 protein. Among 300,000 to 350,000 distinct CDR3 sequences listed, around 15% were seen once. The genes are TRBV7-9 and TRBJ1-4, with 8 bases aligning to TRBD1. The sequencing input was PBMCs or a T cell subset sorted from them (not recorded which). The clonotype originates from a young man who had mild COVID-19 (a few samples of this study predate the infection). Cell type and time point are not known. CDR3 in DNA: TGTGCCAGCACTCGACAGGGGTTAAATGAAAAACTGTTTTTT. It yields the protein CASTRQGLNEKLFF.